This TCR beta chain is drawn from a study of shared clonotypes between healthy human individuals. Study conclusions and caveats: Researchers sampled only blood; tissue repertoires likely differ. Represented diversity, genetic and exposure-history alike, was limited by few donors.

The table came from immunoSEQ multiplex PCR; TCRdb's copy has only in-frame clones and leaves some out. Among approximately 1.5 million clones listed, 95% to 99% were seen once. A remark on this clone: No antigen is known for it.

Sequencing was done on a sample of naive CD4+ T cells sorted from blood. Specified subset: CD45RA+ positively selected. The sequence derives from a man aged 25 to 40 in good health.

CDR3 in amino acids: CASSLRLAGSQGETQYF. The DNA for the CDR3 is TGTGCCAGCAGTTTGAGACTAGCGGGATCCCAAGGCGAGACCCAGTACTTC. The chain couples TRBV27 to TRBJ2-5; 11 bases map to TRBD2. The CDR3 is 17 amino acids. With 3 bases clipped from V and 5 bases from J, the junction kept 11 bases outside the gene matches. Germline V lookup: CDR1 MNHEY, CDR2 SMNVEV (reference sequence).